This T cell receptor (beta chain) derives from a study of T cells in Graves' hyperthyroidism and ophthalmopathy. Researchers took RNA transcripts and amplified the TCR beta CDR3 regions from them. During a first-round RT-PCR of the TCR CDR3, the HTBI primer set was used. One entry per CDR3 protein, called by TCRdb with MiXCR from the multiplex PCR reads. The table records 30,000 to 40,000 distinct CDR3 sequences, about 50% of them present only once. Of note for this clonotype: The antigen is undetermined.

General observations from the study: Most thyroid clonotypes with frequency above 0.001 were detected in blood. Through a model of 13 V-J features, ophthalmopathy was separated from stable hyperthyroidism.

CDR1 and CDR2 from the germline V gene are LNHDA and SQIVND (reference sequence). The length of the CDR3 is 14 residues. V lost 4 bases to trimming and J lost 6 bases; unmatched junction nucleotides: 5. Ophthalmopathy in the patients scored at least 3 on Clinical Activity Score and at least 4 on NOSPECS grade, lasting under 3 months. This chain links TRBV19 with TRBJ1-2; 10 nucleotides match TRBD1. The sample consisted of blood. This receptor was identified in a man between 35 and 55 years old with Graves' ophthalmopathy. CDR3 residues: CASSTGTGANGYTF. CDR3 bases: TGTGCCAGTAGTACCGGGACAGGGGCCAATGGCTACACCTTC.